This T cell receptor beta chain stems from a study of cytomegalovirus exposure and HLA in healthy donors. Background on the study: Around 78 million unique TCRs, all from HLA-typed donors, were included in an early release of the data. General study points: CMV serostatus alone was available as immune exposure information. Sequence variants that were highly shared formed a cluster that was likely a sequencing artifact. Researchers reported in a later analysis that a missense DCLRE1C variant was tied to TCR beta V- and J-gene trimming.

The CDR3 loop spans 14 amino acids. Per germline, CDR1 SEHNR and CDR2 FQNEAQ (reference sequence). Unmatched junction bases numbered 2, after V lost 5 bases and J lost 1 base. This clone was counted between two and nine times. Antigen unknown. Primers: 60 Vbeta forward and 13 Jbeta reverse. Some clones are missing from TCRdb's copy, which holds only in-frame ones; the method was immunoSEQ multiplex PCR. This table holds 130,000 or so clones, about 8.5% found once. This TCR came from a man aged 40-50 years in good health and CMV-seronegative. J is TRBJ2-3 and V is TRBV7-9, with TRBD1 matching over 8 bases. The sequenced sample was PBMCs. The CDR3 DNA sequence: TGTGCCAGCAGCCAGGGACAGGGCACAGATACGCAGTATTTT. The encoded protein is CASSQGQGTDTQYF.